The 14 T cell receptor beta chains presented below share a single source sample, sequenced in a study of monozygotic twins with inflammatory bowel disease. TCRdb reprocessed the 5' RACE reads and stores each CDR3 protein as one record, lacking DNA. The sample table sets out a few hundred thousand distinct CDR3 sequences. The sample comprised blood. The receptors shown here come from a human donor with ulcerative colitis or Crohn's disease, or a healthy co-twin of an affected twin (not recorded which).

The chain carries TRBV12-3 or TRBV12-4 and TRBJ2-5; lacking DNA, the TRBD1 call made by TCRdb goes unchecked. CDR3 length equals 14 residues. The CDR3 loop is CASSFRGASETQYF.

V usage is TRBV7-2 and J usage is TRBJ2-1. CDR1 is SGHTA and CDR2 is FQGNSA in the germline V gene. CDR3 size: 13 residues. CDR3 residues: CASSVLRGNEQFF.

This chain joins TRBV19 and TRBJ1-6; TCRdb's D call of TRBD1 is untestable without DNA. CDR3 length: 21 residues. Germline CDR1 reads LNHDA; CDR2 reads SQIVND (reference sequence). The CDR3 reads CASSIEGPHRGQRGYNSPLHF.

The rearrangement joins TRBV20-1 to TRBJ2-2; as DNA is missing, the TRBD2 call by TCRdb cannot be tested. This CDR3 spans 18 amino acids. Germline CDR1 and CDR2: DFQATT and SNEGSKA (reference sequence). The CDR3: CSARDGTSGGGNTGELFF.

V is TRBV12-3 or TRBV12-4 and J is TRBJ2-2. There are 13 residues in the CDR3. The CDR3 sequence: CASESSNTGELFF.

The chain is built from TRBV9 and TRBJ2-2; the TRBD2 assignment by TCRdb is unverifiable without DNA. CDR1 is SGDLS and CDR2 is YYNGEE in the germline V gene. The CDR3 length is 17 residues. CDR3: CASSVVPLAGNTGELFF.

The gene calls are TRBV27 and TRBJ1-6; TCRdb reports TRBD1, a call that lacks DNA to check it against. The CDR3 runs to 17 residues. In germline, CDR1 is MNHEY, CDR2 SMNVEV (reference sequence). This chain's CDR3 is CASSQTGGGGVRSPLHF.

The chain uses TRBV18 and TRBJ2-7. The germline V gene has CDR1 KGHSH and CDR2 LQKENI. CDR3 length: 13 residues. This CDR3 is CASSPLGLYEQYF. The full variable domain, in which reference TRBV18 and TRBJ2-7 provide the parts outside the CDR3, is NAGVMQNPRHLVRRRGQEARLRCSPMKGHSHVYWYRQLPEEGLKFMVYLQKENIIDESGMPKERFSAEFPKEGPSILRIQQVVRGDSAAYFCASSPLGLYEQYFGPGTRLTVT.

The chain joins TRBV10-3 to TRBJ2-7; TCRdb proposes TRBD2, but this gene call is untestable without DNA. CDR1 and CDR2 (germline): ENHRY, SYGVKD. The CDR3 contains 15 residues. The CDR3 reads CAISERSGGTYEQYF.

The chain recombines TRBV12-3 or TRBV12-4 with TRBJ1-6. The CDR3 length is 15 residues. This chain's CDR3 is CASSFILMGNSPLHF.

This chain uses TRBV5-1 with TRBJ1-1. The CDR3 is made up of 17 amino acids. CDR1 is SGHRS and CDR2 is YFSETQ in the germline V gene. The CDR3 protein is CASSLEGPGSLGAEAFF.

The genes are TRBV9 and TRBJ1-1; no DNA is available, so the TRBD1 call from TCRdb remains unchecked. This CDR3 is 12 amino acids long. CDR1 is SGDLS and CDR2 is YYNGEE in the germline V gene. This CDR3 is CASSNRDRAAFF. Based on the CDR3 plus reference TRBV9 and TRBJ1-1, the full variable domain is DSGVTQTPKHLITATGQRVTLRCSPRSGDLSVYWYQQSLDQGLQFLIQYYNGEERAKGNILERFSAQQFPDLHSELNLSSLELGDSALYFCASSNRDRAAFFGQGTRLTVV.

The CDR3: CASSSRRREAFF. The J gene is TRBJ1-1, the V gene TRBV7-9. Per germline, CDR1 SEHNR and CDR2 FQNEAQ (reference sequence). This CDR3 comprises 12 residues.

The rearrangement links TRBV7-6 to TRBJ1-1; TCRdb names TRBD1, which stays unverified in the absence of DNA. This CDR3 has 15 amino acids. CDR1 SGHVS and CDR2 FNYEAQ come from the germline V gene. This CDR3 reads CASSGGEIMNTEAFF.